A single sample is the source of the 13 T cell receptor beta chains below, sequenced in a study of T cell repertoires in cytomegalovirus infection. One entry per CDR3 protein, called by TCRdb with MiXCR from the reads. The sample lists about 130,000 distinct CDR3 sequences; roughly 25% were seen once. Antigens of these TCRs are unknown. Source material: PBMCs, sequenced either directly or after in vitro stimulation (not recorded which). Receptors originate from a human donor in good health (CMV status not recorded). Some clones in this sample may be carry-over from other donors' samples.

The chain's CDR3 is CASSPTSLGELFF. CDR3 sequence (DNA): TGTGCCAGCAGCCCCACTAGCCTCGGGGAGCTGTTTTTT. The genes are TRBV7-2 and TRBJ2-2; perhaps TRBD2 as D (6 bases). CDR1 is SGHTA and CDR2 is FQGNSA in the germline V gene. V was shortened by 5 bases and J by 7 bases, with 11 bases between the two germline ends. The CDR3 totals 13 residues.

This chain uses TRBV5-1 with TRBJ2-1, with D tentatively TRBD2 (6 bases). CDR1 SGHRS and CDR2 YFSETQ come from the germline V gene. Trimming took 5 bases from V and 7 from J, leaving 16 bases between them. The CDR3 consists of 14 residues. CDR3 loop: CASRAGIRGNEQFF. The CDR3 nucleotides are TGCGCCAGCAGAGCAGGGATCCGGGGGAATGAGCAGTTCTTC.

The genes are TRBV6-2 or TRBV6-3 and TRBJ2-5; D ambiguous. V shed 4 bases and J shed 5 bases, with 23 bases lying between them. From germline, CDR1 is MNHEY and CDR2 SVGEGT. The length of the CDR3 is 17 residues. CDR3 amino acids: CASSLVGPRYSVETQYF. CDR3 sequence (DNA): TGTGCCAGCAGTTTAGTCGGTCCTAGATACTCCGTGGAGACCCAGTACTTC.

In this sample, this clonotype turned up a few times. This chain connects TRBV4-1 to TRBJ2-7; possibly TRBD1 for D (5 bases). The CDR3 is 16 residues long. The germline V gene has CDR1 MGHRA and CDR2 YSYEKL. Trimming left V 2 bases short and J 0 bases short, with 14 bases between. The CDR3 DNA follows: TGCGCCAGCAGCCAATACGGACCCCAGGGCTCCTACGAGCAGTACTTC. Protein product: CASSQYGPQGSYEQYF.

The chain combines TRBV7-6 with TRBJ2-2, with D perhaps TRBD2 (6 bases). The CDR3 sequence is 15 residues long. The V gene lost 2 bases and the J gene lost 0 bases, with 7 bases spanning the gap. CDR1 SGHVS and CDR2 FNYEAQ come from the germline V gene. In DNA, the CDR3 is TGTGCCAGCAGCTTAACTAGCCCGAACACCGGGGAGCTGTTTTTT. Its protein product is CASSLTSPNTGELFF.

The V and J genes are TRBV6-2 or TRBV6-3 and TRBJ2-5; 9 positions agree with TRBD2. Trimming removed 5 bases from V and 1 base from J; junction bases left unmatched: 5. This CDR3 is 15 amino acids long. From germline, CDR1 is MNHEY and CDR2 SVGEGT. The CDR3 bases are TGTGCCAGCAGTAGGACTAGCGTACTCCAAGAGACCCAGTACTTC. It is translated as CASSRTSVLQETQYF.

This clonotype appeared many times. This chain joins TRBV4-1 and TRBJ1-5, with 7 bases matching TRBD1. The CDR3 loop spans 15 amino acids. The V gene's germline CDR1 is MGHRA and CDR2 YSYEKL. The V and J ends lost 1 base and 11 bases, in that order; junction bases with no gene match: 11. The CDR3 is CASSQGQGIVRSQHF. The DNA of the CDR3 is TGCGCCAGCAGCCAAGGACAGGGCATCGTCAGATCCCAGCATTTT.

This clonotype was picked up a small number of times. The chain has TRBV4-3 and TRBJ2-3; 8 nucleotides align to TRBD1. Germline values: CDR1 LGHNA, CDR2 YSLEER. The CDR3 extends over 15 amino acids. V shed 4 bases, J shed 3 bases, and the junction held 6 bases outside the gene matches. Written as DNA, the CDR3 is TGCGCCAGCAGCCTACGACAGGGGAGAACAGATACGCAGTATTTT. It translates to CASSLRQGRTDTQYF.

The chain recombines TRBV12-3 or TRBV12-4 with TRBJ2-5; D unclear. This CDR3 comprises 14 residues. V shed 6 bases and J shed 0 bases, with 11 bases lying between them. CDR3 nucleotide sequence: TGTGCCAGCAGGACCGGGCCCTACCAAGAGACCCAGTACTTC. It specifies CASRTGPYQETQYF.

The V gene is TRBV6-2 or TRBV6-3, the J gene TRBJ2-1, with D hard to call. The length of the CDR3 is 14 residues. Trimming removed 6 bases from V and 0 bases from J, with 9 bases in between. The germline V gene encodes CDR1 MNHEY and CDR2 SVGEGT. The CDR3 is CASSAQSSYNEQFF. The CDR3 region has the DNA TGTGCCAGCAGCGCTCAGAGCTCCTACAATGAGCAGTTCTTC.

This clonotype was seen at least ten times. The J gene is TRBJ2-3, the V gene TRBV7-2; D is uncertain. Trimming shortened V by 4 bases and J by 6 bases, and 20 bases separated the two germline ends. CDR3 size: 16 residues. Germline CDR1 SGHTA, CDR2 FQGNSA. The CDR3 nucleotides are TGTGCCAGCAGCTCCACGGGCCCTGCCCCGGCCGATACGCAGTATTTT. Its protein is CASSSTGPAPADTQYF.

This clonotype came up many times. The rearrangement links TRBV7-2 to TRBJ2-7, with 13 bases aligning to TRBD2. The V gene's germline CDR1 is SGHTA and CDR2 FQGNSA. The CDR3 length is 15 residues. V was pared by 5 bases and J by 6 bases, with 7 bases of the junction left unmatched. Here the CDR3 DNA reads TGTGCCAGCAGCCCTGGACTAGCGGGAGTCTCCGAGCAGTACTTC. Translation gives CASSPGLAGVSEQYF.

The chain recombines TRBV28 with TRBJ2-1, with no clear D. The CDR3 length is 11 residues. The ends were cut back, 6 bases at V and 5 bases at J, with 5 bases in the middle. Per the germline V gene, CDR1 is MDHEN and CDR2 is SYDVKM. CDR3 DNA: TGTGCCAGCAGAACACACAATGAGCAGTTCTTC. Amino acids: CASRTHNEQFF.